In its sample, the clone carrying this T cell receptor (beta chain) was seen many times. This specimen comes from a study of blood T cell repertoires in COVID-19. Assay used: immunoSEQ multiplex PCR; TCRdb lists only in-frame clones, some missing. This table has about 240,000 clones, approximately 83% appearing once. Germline CDR1 LNHDA, CDR2 SQIVND (reference sequence). V gave up 4 bases and J gave up 1 base, with 13 bases separating them. The CDR3 sequence is 15 residues long. The TCR comes from a middle-aged woman with acute COVID-19. This rearrangement joins TRBV19 to TRBJ1-1, with a possible D match to TRBD1 (6 bases). Material for sequencing was PBMCs or T cells enriched from blood (not recorded which). The CDR3 sequence: CASSSRQDWNTEAFF. The CDR3 DNA is TGTGCCAGTAGTAGCAGACAGGACTGGAACACTGAAGCTTTCTTT.